This TCR beta chain is from a study of T cell changes during pregnancy in multiple sclerosis. Assay used: immunoSEQ multiplex PCR; TCRdb lists only in-frame clones, some missing. This sample yields tens of thousands of clones, of which roughly 92% are seen a single time; around 0.74% belongs to the top ten. J was trimmed by 2 bases and V by 6 bases; bases with no gene match: 5. Germline V gene data show CDR1 as MNHEY and CDR2 as SVGAGI. This CDR3 spans 15 amino acids. This clonotype originated in a female donor with multiple sclerosis, enrolled in a pregnancy study. The sample consisted of CD4+ T cells from peripheral blood mononuclear cells, taken in the third trimester of pregnancy. V usage is TRBV6-5 and J usage is TRBJ1-5, with 9 bases fitting TRBD1. CDR3 in amino acids: CASSKDRGGNQPQHF. The CDR3 coding sequence is TGTGCCAGCAGCAAAGACAGGGGGGGCAATCAGCCCCAGCATTTT.